The sequence of this T cell receptor beta chain was determined in a study of early T cells in non-severe SARS-CoV-2 infection. In the study overall: Sequencing targeted bulk RNA from unsorted whole blood, leaving chains unpaired. Study-wide results and limits: Database matching using VDJdb favored anti-spike CD8 responses, with private and CD4 specificities left missing.

Details on this clonotype: Its target is unknown.

From the 5' RACE reads, TCRdb called clonotypes with MiXCR, one entry per CDR3 protein. This sample yields roughly 61,000 distinct CDR3 sequences, of which less than 15% are seen a single time; 9.3% belongs to the top ten. Germline assignment: CDR1 SGHRS and CDR2 YFSETQ. The V and J ends lost 0 bases and 4 bases, in that order; junction bases with no gene match: 0. The CDR3 contains 14 residues. Here the sequenced sample was whole blood, taken at baseline. The sequence was collected from an adult who was a healthcare worker with PCR-confirmed SARS-CoV-2 infection or an uninfected control (not recorded which). This sequence joins TRBV5-1 and TRBJ2-5; TRBD2 agrees at 10 bases. The DNA of the CDR3 is TGCGCCAGCAGCTTGGGACTAGCGGGAGAGACCCAGTACTTC. This sequence encodes CASSLGLAGETQYF.